This TCR beta chain was obtained from a study of blood T cell repertoires in COVID-19. During active infection, Seattle patients enrolled and were then monitored through disease. CDR1 is LNHDA, CDR2 SQIVND, per germline (reference sequence). The ends were cut back, 0 bases at V and 7 bases at J, with 14 bases in the middle. This CDR3 has 15 residues. Per the original methods: Nucleated cell number was recorded as an estimate derived from reference gene primer amplification. The data were produced by immunoSEQ multiplex PCR, yet TCRdb's version contains in-frame clones alone and is incomplete. That table furnishes V, J and clone size, whereas the DNA furnished D and trimming. The sample carries approximately 300,000 clones, nearly 90% recorded once.

The clonotype was recovered from a middle-aged woman with COVID-19, enrolled during active disease. Sequenced material: peripheral blood. The chain employs TRBV19 and TRBJ2-3; a possible D gene is TRBD1 (5 bases). CDR3 coding DNA: TGTGCCAGTAGTATAGATTCCGGACAACTCAATACGCAGTATTTT. Encoded protein: CASSIDSGQLNTQYF.